Below, 20 T cell receptor beta chains from the same sample are listed, as sequenced in a study of T-cell memory formation after mild COVID-19. Each CDR3 protein gets one entry after TCRdb re-called the 5' RACE reads with MiXCR. The data contain 400,000 to 500,000 distinct CDR3 sequences, 15% to 20% of them seen just once; the ten biggest clones take up 20% to 25%. Specimen: PBMCs or a T cell subset sorted from them (not recorded which). The receptor source for this set is a man aged 18 to 29 who had mild COVID-19 (a few samples of this study predate the infection). Cell type and time point are not known.

This clonotype appeared a few times. V gene TRBV25-1 combines with J gene TRBJ2-1; D is ambiguous. The germline gives CDR1 MGHDK, CDR2 SYGVNS. V lost 1 base and J lost 1, with 14 bases in between. The CDR3 sequence is 17 residues long. The CDR3 reads CASSESGQVWSYNEQFF. CDR3 nucleotide sequence: TGTGCCAGCAGTGAATCTGGGCAGGTCTGGTCCTACAATGAGCAGTTCTTC.

The chain uses TRBV20-1 and TRBJ1-2, with 7 bases lining up with TRBD1. Germline V gene data show CDR1 as DFQATT and CDR2 as SNEGSKA (reference sequence). The CDR3 runs 16 residues. V lost 6 bases to trimming and J lost 8 bases; unmatched junction nucleotides: 21. The CDR3 DNA reads as TGCAGTGCCACCTACATTTGGAGGGAGGGGGCTACCGGCTACACCTTC. Residues: CSATYIWREGATGYTF.

This chain connects TRBV5-1 to TRBJ1-4; 7 bases are shared with TRBD1. Per germline, CDR1 SGHRS and CDR2 YFSETQ. This CDR3 has 15 amino acids. V lost 4 bases, J lost 7 bases, and 10 bases stayed unmatched. The CDR3 reads CASSDRQGGGEKLFF. DNA of the CDR3: TGCGCCAGCAGCGACAGACAGGGCGGGGGTGAAAAACTGTTTTTT.

This clonotype turned up a few times. The CDR3 here is CATSDLGQGRRDTQYF. The CDR3 DNA follows: TGTGCCACCAGTGATTTGGGACAGGGACGGAGAGATACGCAGTATTTT. The chain has TRBV24-1 and TRBJ2-3, with 8 bases identical to TRBD1. The CDR3 consists of 16 residues. V was clipped by 0 bases and J by 5 bases; unmatched bases: 6. Germline V gene lookup returns CDR1 KGHDR and CDR2 SFDVKD.

The chain uses TRBV20-1 and TRBJ2-4, with TRBD2 as a possible D gene (5 bases). Trimming pared 2 bases from V and 0 bases from J, leaving 14 bases between. Germline-derived CDR1 and CDR2 are DFQATT and SNEGSKA (reference sequence). The CDR3 sequence is 16 residues long. CDR3 DNA: TGCAGTGCTAGACCTTTTAGAGGGCTAGCCAAAAACATTCAGTACTTC. This sequence encodes CSARPFRGLAKNIQYF.

The chain has TRBV6-6 and TRBJ1-5; TRBD1 matches 12 bases. Germline loops: CDR1 MNHNY, CDR2 SVGAGI (reference sequence). The length of the CDR3 is 14 residues. The V gene end was trimmed by 6 bases and the J gene end by 5 bases; junction bases not matched to a gene: 2. This chain's CDR3 is CASRRDRGHQPQHF. CDR3 coding DNA: TGTGCCAGCAGACGGGACAGGGGGCATCAGCCCCAGCATTTT.

The V gene is TRBV20-1, the J gene TRBJ1-2; TRBD1 agrees at 8 bases. The V and J ends lost 6 bases and 6 bases, in that order; junction bases with no gene match: 3. CDR3 length: 11 amino acids. Germline loops: CDR1 DFQATT, CDR2 SNEGSKA (reference sequence). CDR3 region: CSAPTGDGYTF. The CDR3 nucleotides are TGCAGTGCCCCGACAGGGGATGGCTACACCTTC.

The J gene is TRBJ1-2, the V gene TRBV5-1; the match to TRBD1 covers 9 bases. V dropped 0 bases and J dropped 5; count of bases not matched to a gene: 5. Germline values: CDR1 SGHRS, CDR2 YFSETQ. This CDR3 comprises 15 residues. The CDR3 loop is CASSLDRGRGYGYTF. CDR3 bases: TGCGCCAGCAGCTTGGACAGGGGGCGCGGATATGGCTACACCTTC.

V gene TRBV23-1 combines with J gene TRBJ2-4; possible D gene TRBD1, 5 bases. TRBV23-1 is classed as an ORF, of uncertain function. The CDR3 is made up of 17 amino acids. V was trimmed by 2 bases and J by 0 bases, leaving 14 bases between them. CDR3 protein: CASSQKPTGQAKNIQYF. DNA for the CDR3: TGCGCCAGCAGTCAAAAACCTACAGGTCAAGCCAAAAACATTCAGTACTTC.

The V gene is TRBV4-3, the J gene TRBJ1-2; D not certain. CDR3 length equals 15 residues. CDR1 is LGHNA and CDR2 is YSLEER in the germline V gene. V gave up 0 bases and J gave up 7 bases, with 15 bases separating them. Here the CDR3 DNA reads TGCGCCAGCAGCCAAGATCACGGGCCCTTCGGTGGCTACACCTTC. Protein product: CASSQDHGPFGGYTF.

This clonotype has a handful of counts. The J gene is TRBJ1-2, the V gene TRBV5-4; D gene ambiguous. V was pared by 3 bases and J by 1 base, with 7 bases between. CDR1 and CDR2 from the germline V gene are SGHNT and YYREEE (reference sequence). The CDR3 covers 13 residues. Here the CDR3 reads CASSSTLNYGYTF. The CDR3 nucleotides read TGTGCCAGCAGCTCCACCCTTAACTATGGCTACACCTTC.

For this clonotype: At one end, the junction sequence differs from germline, possibly due to a read error. The rearrangement uses TRBV20-1 and TRBJ2-1; 12 nucleotides match TRBD2. This CDR3 has 13 residues. Germline CDR1 reads DFQATT; CDR2 reads SNEGSKA (reference sequence). The CDR3 DNA sequence: TGCAGTGCTAGAAGAACTAGCGGGGGGCCCTTAGACTTC. Protein sequence: CSARRTSGGPLDF.

CDR3 sequence: CASRSGSKNEQFF. Written as DNA, the CDR3 is TGTGCCAGCAGGAGTGGTAGTAAAAATGAGCAGTTCTTC. This chain joins TRBV12-3 or TRBV12-4 and TRBJ2-1; no reliable D call. The CDR3 loop spans 13 amino acids. Trimming stripped 6 bases from V and 7 bases from J, with 13 bases between.

The V call is TRBV29-1, the J call TRBJ2-2, with D possibly called TRBD1 or TRBD2 (5 bases each). V dropped 3 bases and J dropped 0 bases, with 5 bases sitting between them. Per germline, CDR1 SQVTM and CDR2 ANQGSEA. This CDR3 is built from 13 residues. The CDR3 region has the DNA TGCAGCGTTGAGGGACCGAACACCGGGGAGCTGTTTTTT. Protein product: CSVEGPNTGELFF.

The chain uses TRBV7-9 and TRBJ1-2, with 8 bases matching TRBD1. Germline V gene data show CDR1 as SEHNR and CDR2 as FQNEAQ (reference sequence). The V gene end was trimmed by 7 bases and the J gene end by 4 bases; junction bases not matched to a gene: 11. The CDR3 covers 15 residues. CDR3 coding DNA: TGTGCCAGCAACCGCGGGACAGGCTCCCTCTATGGCTACACCTTC. Encoded protein: CASNRGTGSLYGYTF.

A few counts support this clonotype. V and J are TRBV12-3 or TRBV12-4 and TRBJ2-3; 8 nucleotides match TRBD1. This CDR3 has 15 amino acids. The trim removed 4 bases at V and 0 bases at J, leaving 3 bases unmatched. The CDR3: CASSWRTGSTDTQYF. In DNA form, the CDR3 reads TGTGCCAGCAGTTGGCGGACAGGGAGCACAGATACGCAGTATTTT.

In its sample, this clonotype was seen a few times. J is TRBJ2-1 and V is TRBV5-1, with 16 positions matching TRBD2. This CDR3 is built from 16 residues. Trimming removed 2 bases from V and 10 bases from J; junction bases left unmatched: 6. Germline lookup yields CDR1 SGHRS and CDR2 YFSETQ. This CDR3 reads CASSFGTSGGGQEQFF. In nucleotides, the CDR3 is TGCGCCAGCAGCTTTGGGACTAGCGGGGGGGGACAGGAGCAGTTCTTC.

The chain recombines TRBV3-1 with TRBJ2-1, with a weak D call TRBD1 (5 bases). Germline CDR1 LGHDT, CDR2 YNNKEL (reference sequence). Trimming removed 1 base from V and 7 bases from J, with 17 bases in between. CDR3 size: 16 residues. For the CDR3, the DNA is TGTGCCAGCAGCCAAGGAGTTTCGACAGATAGGAATGAGCAGTTCTTC. Protein sequence: CASSQGVSTDRNEQFF.

Ten or more counts support this clonotype. The J gene is TRBJ2-7, the V gene TRBV7-8; 12 nucleotides align to TRBD1. This CDR3 is 16 amino acids long. Germline V gene lookup returns CDR1 SGHVS and CDR2 FQNEAQ. J lost 4 bases, V lost 5 bases, and 9 bases had no gene match. The CDR3 DNA reads as TGTGCCAGCAGCGCGGGGGGGACAGGGGGCTTTTACGAGCAGTACTTC. This sequence encodes CASSAGGTGGFYEQYF.

The rearrangement joins TRBV5-1 to TRBJ2-6, with 7 nucleotides matching TRBD1. CDR1 is SGHRS and CDR2 is YFSETQ in the germline V gene. V trimming: 4 bases; J trimming: 0 bases; junction bases outside the gene matches: 7. The CDR3 spans 17 residues. CDR3 protein: CASSLVGQSSGANVLTF. The CDR3 coding sequence is TGCGCCAGCAGCCTGGTGGGACAGAGCTCTGGGGCCAACGTCCTGACTTTC. Variable domain in full (rest from reference TRBV5-1 and TRBJ2-6): KAGVTQTPRYLIKTRGQQVTLSCSPISGHRSVSWYQQTPGQGLQFLFEYFSETQRNKGNFPGRFSGRQFSNSRSEMNVSTLELGDSALYLCASSLVGQSSGANVLTFGAGSRLTVL.